This T cell receptor beta chain was profiled in a study of T cell repertoires in cytomegalovirus infection. Study-level points and caveats: The ex vivo response was dominated by HLA-C-restricted CMV-specific TCR beta clonotypes.

About this clonotype itself: Antigen: not known.

Each CDR3 protein gets one entry after TCRdb re-called the reads with MiXCR. Of hundreds of thousands of distinct CDR3 sequences listed, approximately 32% were seen once; the top ten hold around an eighth. The CDR3 is made up of 16 amino acids. V lost 0 bases to trimming and J lost 5 bases; unmatched junction nucleotides: 6. Germline loops: CDR1 MNHNY, CDR2 SVGAGI (reference sequence). The source material was cultured CD8+ T cells from PBMCs, sampled from culture after CMV antigen stimulation. The sequence was obtained from a human donor in good health (CMV status not recorded). Some clones in this sample may be carry-over from other donors' samples. The chain carries TRBV6-6 and TRBJ1-1, with 10 positions matching TRBD1. The CDR3 reads CASSYSGTGEGTEAFF. DNA of the CDR3: TGTGCCAGCAGTTACTCCGGGACAGGGGAGGGAACTGAAGCTTTCTTT.